Shown below are 17 T cell receptor beta chains from a single sample sequenced in a study of blood T cell repertoires in COVID-19. TCRdb's table, derived via immunoSEQ multiplex PCR, lists solely in-frame clones and lacks some. The repertoire holds 39,000 or so clones, with more than 80% as singletons. Sequenced sample: peripheral blood. These TCRs come from a man between 60 and 75 years old in a cohort sampled during active COVID-19.

This chain links TRBV7-9 with TRBJ1-2, with 10 bases aligning to TRBD1. V lost 6 bases and J lost 4; bases outside the gene matches: 17. From germline, CDR1 is SEHNR and CDR2 FQNEAQ (reference sequence). The CDR3 consists of 18 residues. The DNA of the CDR3 is TGTGCCAGCAGAAATACAAACAAAGGGACAGGGGAAAGCTATGGCTACACCTTC. Encoded protein: CASRNTNKGTGESYGYTF.

The chain combines TRBV15 with TRBJ1-5, with unresolved D. Looked up from germline, CDR1 is LNHNV and CDR2 is YYDKDF (reference sequence). This CDR3 has 15 residues. Trimming shortened V by 1 base and J by 5 bases, and 12 bases separated the two germline ends. CDR3: CATSRVGGPDQPQHF. The CDR3, as DNA: TGTGCCACCAGCAGAGTAGGAGGGCCTGATCAGCCCCAGCATTTT.

This chain uses TRBV9 with TRBJ2-3; D is possibly TRBD2 (5 bases). This CDR3 comprises 14 residues. Germline CDR1 reads SGDLS; CDR2 reads YYNGEE. V was shortened by 4 bases and J by 2 bases, with 11 bases between the two germline ends. CDR3 nucleotides: TGTGCCAGCAGCACGGGGATTATCACAGATACGCAGTATTTT. Protein sequence: CASSTGIITDTQYF.

The rearrangement joins TRBV11-2 to TRBJ1-1, with 7 bases fitting TRBD1. The germline CDR1 and CDR2 sequences are SGHAT and FQNNGV. Trimming took 5 bases from V and 1 from J; bases not matched to a gene: 4. This CDR3 is built from 14 residues. The CDR3 nucleotides are TGTGCCAGCAGCCCCTGGACAGGGAACACTGAAGCTTTCTTT. It translates to CASSPWTGNTEAFF.

This clone was detected only a few times. The chain carries TRBV5-6 and TRBJ1-2; D remains unclear. V lost 1 base, J lost 2 bases, and 12 bases lay in between. Germline loops: CDR1 SGHDT, CDR2 YYEEEE. This CDR3 is 15 amino acids long. CDR3 sequence (DNA): TGTGCCAGCAGCTTGTCTCTCGGGGAGAACTATGGCTACACCTTC. Its translation: CASSLSLGENYGYTF.

This chain links TRBV9 with TRBJ2-1, with TRBD2 identical over 7 bases. V gave up 4 bases and J gave up 8 bases; unmatched junction bases: 9. Germline loops: CDR1 SGDLS, CDR2 YYNGEE. The CDR3 is made up of 14 amino acids. The CDR3 loop reads CASSYGLEQHEQFF. The CDR3 coding sequence is TGTGCCAGCAGCTACGGACTAGAGCAGCATGAGCAGTTCTTC.

The chain employs TRBV27 and TRBJ1-5, with D uncertain. Between the trimmed V and J ends, which lost 5 bases and 5 bases, there was a span of 10 bases. This CDR3 is built from 13 residues. CDR1 and CDR2 (germline): MNHEY, SMNVEV (reference sequence). CDR3 bases: TGTGCCAGCAGTCCTACGTCGGATCAGCCCCAGCATTTT. Protein: CASSPTSDQPQHF.

V gene TRBV7-9 combines with J gene TRBJ2-1, with TRBD1 matching over 9 bases. The ends lost 5 bases at V and 9 bases at J; junction bases unmatched: 14. Germline CDR1 reads SEHNR; CDR2 reads FQNEAQ (reference sequence). The CDR3 totals 16 residues. CDR3 residues: CASSQWAGQGHGEQFF. The CDR3 nucleotides read TGTGCCAGCAGCCAATGGGCGGGACAGGGACATGGTGAGCAGTTCTTC.

The J gene is TRBJ2-1, the V gene TRBV7-9, with 10 positions matching TRBD1. CDR1 and CDR2 from the germline V gene are SEHNR and FQNEAQ (reference sequence). The trim removed 6 bases at V and 4 bases at J, leaving 6 bases unmatched. The CDR3 totals 15 residues. CDR3 nucleotide sequence: TGTGCCAGCAGGGGAGGACAGGGGGGTTACAATGAGCAGTTCTTC. As protein: CASRGGQGGYNEQFF.

This clone showed up just a few times. V gene TRBV7-9 combines with J gene TRBJ1-1; D uncertain. Germline V CDR1 and CDR2: SEHNR, FQNEAQ (reference sequence). Trimming took 5 bases from V and 1 from J, leaving 14 bases between them. The CDR3 consists of 15 residues. The CDR3 is CASSPTTGKNTEAFF. The CDR3 DNA sequence: TGTGCCAGCAGCCCAACGACGGGGAAGAACACTGAAGCTTTCTTT.

V usage is TRBV7-2 and J usage is TRBJ1-1, with a weak D call TRBD1 (5 bases). Germline loops: CDR1 SGHTA, CDR2 FQGNSA. The CDR3 runs 15 residues. Trimming stripped 5 bases from V and 1 base from J, with 14 bases between. The CDR3 DNA sequence: TGTGCCAGCAGCCTAGACGGACACCCGAACACTGAAGCTTTCTTT. Encoded protein: CASSLDGHPNTEAFF.

The chain employs TRBV6-5 and TRBJ2-2, with D perhaps TRBD1 (6 bases). CDR1 is MNHEY and CDR2 is SVGAGI in the germline V gene. V lost 8 bases, J lost 4 bases, and 11 bases lay in between. This CDR3 region has 13 residues. The CDR3 DNA reads TGTGCCAGCGGACAGCCACCCACCGGGGAGCTGTTTTTT. This gives the protein CASGQPPTGELFF.

V gene TRBV24-1 combines with J gene TRBJ2-7; D is ambiguous. This CDR3 region has 13 residues. Germline values: CDR1 KGHDR, CDR2 SFDVKD. Trimming pared 3 bases from V and 5 bases from J, leaving 10 bases between. The DNA of the CDR3 is TGTGCCACCAGTGATCCCTCTCTTAACGAGCAGTACTTC. Translated, it gives CATSDPSLNEQYF.

J is TRBJ2-7 and V is TRBV5-1; D remains unclear. The length of the CDR3 is 11 residues. With 4 bases removed from V and 3 bases from J, the gap between germline ends came to 5 bases. Germline CDR1 SGHRS, CDR2 YFSETQ. DNA of the CDR3: TGCGCCAGCAGCGCTAACTACGAGCAGTACTTC. As protein: CASSANYEQYF.

The chain uses TRBV6-1 and TRBJ1-3; 9 bases are shared with TRBD1. This CDR3 region has 16 residues. CDR1 MNHNS and CDR2 SASEGT come from the germline V gene. Trimming removed 4 bases from V and 2 bases from J; junction bases left unmatched: 6. Written as DNA, the CDR3 is TGTGCCAGCAGTGCCCGCGGACAGGGGCCTGGAAACACCATATATTTT. Protein product: CASSARGQGPGNTIYF.

In nucleotides, the CDR3 is TGTGCCAGCAGTCCGCGGACAGGGGCCCTAAAAGAGACCCAGTACTTC. The encoded protein is CASSPRTGALKETQYF. The rearrangement joins TRBV27 to TRBJ2-5, with 9 bases fitting TRBD1. The germline V gene has CDR1 MNHEY and CDR2 SMNVEV (reference sequence). The V and J ends lost 5 bases and 3 bases, in that order; junction bases with no gene match: 10. This CDR3 has 16 residues.

The rearrangement joins TRBV15 to TRBJ2-3; TRBD2 matches 11 bases. V lost 6 bases to trimming and J lost 0 bases; unmatched junction nucleotides: 5. Looked up from germline, CDR1 is LNHNV and CDR2 is YYDKDF (reference sequence). This CDR3 is built from 16 residues. Written as DNA, the CDR3 is TGTGCCACCAGACTAGCGGGAGATCGAAGCACAGATACGCAGTATTTT. It specifies CATRLAGDRSTDTQYF.